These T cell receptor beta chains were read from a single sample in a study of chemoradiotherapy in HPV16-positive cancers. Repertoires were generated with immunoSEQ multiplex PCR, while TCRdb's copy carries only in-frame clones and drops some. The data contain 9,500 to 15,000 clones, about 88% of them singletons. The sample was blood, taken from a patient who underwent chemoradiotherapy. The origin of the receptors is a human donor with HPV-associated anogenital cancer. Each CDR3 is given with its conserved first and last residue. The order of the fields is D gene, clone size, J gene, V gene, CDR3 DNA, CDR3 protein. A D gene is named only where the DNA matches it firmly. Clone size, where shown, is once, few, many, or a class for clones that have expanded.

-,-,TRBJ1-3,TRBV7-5,TGTGTCAGAAGCTCAAAAAAGGACAGCGGCTCTGGAAACACCATATATTTT,CVRSSKKDSGSGNTIYF
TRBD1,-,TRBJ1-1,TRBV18,TGTGCCAGCTCCGGGACAGCCGCCGTGACTGAAGCTTTCTTT,CASSGTAAVTEAFF
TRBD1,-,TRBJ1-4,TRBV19,TGTGCCAGTAAAACCTCCGGGACAGGGGCTAATGAAAAACTGTTTTTT,CASKTSGTGANEKLFF
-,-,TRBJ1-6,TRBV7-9,TGTGCCAGCAGCTTGGGGGTGGACAGCTCCTATAATTCACCCCTCCACTTT,CASSLGVDSSYNSPLHF
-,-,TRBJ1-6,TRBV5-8,TGTGCCAGCAGCCTGGGGGACAAGGGAAGAAATTCACCCCTCCACTTT,CASSLGDKGRNSPLHF
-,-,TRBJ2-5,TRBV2,TGTGCCAGCAGTGATCGAGGGGGGAGAGAGACCCAGTACTTC,CASSDRGGRETQYF
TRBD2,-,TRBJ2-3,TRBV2,TGTGCCAGCAGTGTCGCTAGCGGACGCACAGATACGCAGTATTTT,CASSVASGRTDTQYF
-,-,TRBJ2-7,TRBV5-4,TGTGCCAGCAGCTTGCCGGGGGACAAAGTCTACGAGCAGTACTTC,CASSLPGDKVYEQYF
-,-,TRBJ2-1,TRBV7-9,TGTGCCAGCAGCTTGGAGGTTATATCAGATGAGCAGTTCTTC,CASSLEVISDEQFF
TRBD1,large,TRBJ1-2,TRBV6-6,TGTGCCAGTCTACCGGGACAGGGTGTTAATGGCTACACCTTC,CASLPGQGVNGYTF
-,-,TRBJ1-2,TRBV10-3,TGTGCCATCAGTGGACGAACAGGTCCCCCTCAAGGCTACACCTTC,CAISGRTGPPQGYTF
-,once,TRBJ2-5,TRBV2,TGTGCCAGCAGTGAAGACGGGGCGGAGACCCAGTACTTC,CASSEDGAETQYF
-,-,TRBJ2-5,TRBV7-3,TGTGCCAGCAGCTTAACGGGGACGGGGGCAGAGACCCAGTACTTC,CASSLTGTGAETQYF
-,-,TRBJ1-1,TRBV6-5,TGTGCCAGCAGTTACACGGGACGTACTACTGAAGCTTTCTTT,CASSYTGRTTEAFF
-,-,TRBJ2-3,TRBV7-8,TGTGCCAGCAGCTTAAGGGGGAGGCCAGATACGCAGTATTTT,CASSLRGRPDTQYF
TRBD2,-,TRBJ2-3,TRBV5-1,TGCGCCAGCAGCTTGCAGCGGGGCGCAGATACGCAGTATTTT,CASSLQRGADTQYF
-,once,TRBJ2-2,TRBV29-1,TGCAGCGTAGACATAAGCCGGGCGAACACCGGGGAGCTGTTTTTT,CSVDISRANTGELFF
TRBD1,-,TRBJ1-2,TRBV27,TGTGCCAGCAGTTTGGTCTGGGGACAGGGGGATGGCTACACCTTC,CASSLVWGQGDGYTF
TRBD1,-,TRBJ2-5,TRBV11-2,TGTGCCAGCAGCCCCGCGGGCAGGGGGCAGACCCAGTACTTC,CASSPAGRGQTQYF
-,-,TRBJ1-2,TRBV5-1,TGCGCCAGCAGCGGTGGGGGGGACACCAGGGCGGCTAACTATGGCTACACCTTC,CASSGGGDTRAANYGYTF
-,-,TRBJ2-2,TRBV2,TGTGCCAGCAGTGGCGCTTGGGGGACCGGGGAGCTGTTTTTT,CASSGAWGTGELFF
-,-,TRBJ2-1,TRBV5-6,TGTGCCAGCAGCCTGGGGTATCGTCAGGGCCCATACAATGAGCAGTTCTTC,CASSLGYRQGPYNEQFF
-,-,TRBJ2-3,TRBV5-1,TGCGCCAGCAGACTACAGCCTAGCACAGATACGCAGTATTTT,CASRLQPSTDTQYF
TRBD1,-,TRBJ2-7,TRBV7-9,TGTGCCAGCAGCTTAGGGGGACAGGGGACCTACGAGCAGTACTTC,CASSLGGQGTYEQYF
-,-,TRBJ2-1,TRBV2,TGTGCCAGTATAGAACAGCTTAATGAGCAGTTCTTC,CASIEQLNEQFF
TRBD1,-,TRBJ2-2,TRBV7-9,TGTGCCTCCACGGGACAGTTCGCCGGGGAGCTGTTTTTT,CASTGQFAGELFF
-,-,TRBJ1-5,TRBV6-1,TGTGCCAGCAGTGAAGGGAGGGCGGGGGGGGCACACAATCAGCCCCAGCATTTT,CASSEGRAGGAHNQPQHF
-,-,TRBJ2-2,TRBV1,TGCACCACCCTTGTAACCGCCCCCGGGGGATTCACCGGGGAGCTGTTTTTT,CTTLVTAPGGFTGELFF
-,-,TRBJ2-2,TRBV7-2,TGTGCCAGCGGCATCCGCGAAATTTGGGCCGGGGAGCTGTTTTTT,CASGIREIWAGELFF
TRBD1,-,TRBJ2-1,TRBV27,TGTGCCAGCCAGCGTCGCGGGACAGGGAATCATGAGCAGTTCTTC,CASQRRGTGNHEQFF
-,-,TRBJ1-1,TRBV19,TGTGCCAGTAGTACGACAGGCCACCAAGCTTTCTTT,CASSTTGHQAFF
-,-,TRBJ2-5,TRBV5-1,TGCGCCAGCAGCTCTTCCCTGGACTTTCAAGAGACCCAGTACTTC,CASSSSLDFQETQYF
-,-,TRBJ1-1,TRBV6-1,TGTGCCAGCAGTCCCCCGGGTCCAAACCCTGAAGCTTTCTTT,CASSPPGPNPEAFF
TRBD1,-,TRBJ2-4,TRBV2,TGTGCCAGCAGTGATCTTGGACAGGGGGTCTCCAAAAACATTCAGTACTTC,CASSDLGQGVSKNIQYF
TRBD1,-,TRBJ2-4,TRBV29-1,TGCAGCGTTGAAAAAGGGACAGGGTCAAACATTCAGTACTTC,CSVEKGTGSNIQYF
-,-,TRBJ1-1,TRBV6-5,TGTGCCAGCAGACCCACAGGAAACACTGAAGCTTTCTTT,CASRPTGNTEAFF
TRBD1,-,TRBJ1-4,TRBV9,TGTGCCAGCAGCGAAAGACAGGGGGCGGTTGAAAAACTGTTTTTT,CASSERQGAVEKLFF
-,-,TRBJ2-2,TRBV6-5,TGTGCCAGCAAAGGACATGAGAACACCGGGGAGCTGTTTTTT,CASKGHENTGELFF
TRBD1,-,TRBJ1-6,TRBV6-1,TGTGCCAGCAGTGAACGTGGGACAGGGAATTCACCCCTCCACTTT,CASSERGTGNSPLHF
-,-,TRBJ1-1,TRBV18,TGTGCCAGCTCAGTCTCGGGACAATTTAACGTCGGGGGCACTGAAGCTTTCTTT,CASSVSGQFNVGGTEAFF
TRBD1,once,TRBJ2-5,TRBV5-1,TGCGCCAGCAGCATTACAGGGGAAGAGACCCAGTACTTC,CASSITGEETQYF
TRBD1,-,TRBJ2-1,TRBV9,TGTGCCAGCAGCGTAGGAGCCACCGGGACAGGGCATACTGAGCAGTTCTTC,CASSVGATGTGHTEQFF